Listed below are T cell receptor beta chains from one sample, sequenced in a study of T cells in Graves' hyperthyroidism and ophthalmopathy. One entry per CDR3 protein, called by TCRdb with MiXCR from the multiplex PCR reads. The sample has hundreds of thousands of distinct CDR3 sequences; about 13% are singletons. Sequenced: blood. Receptors originate from a woman in her late teens or twenties with Graves' hyperthyroidism. The CDR3 runs from the conserved cysteine through the conserved F or W. D genes are given only for firm matches. Clone size is stated in some rows and not others, as once, few, many or a class when expanded.

d_call j_call clone_size v_call cdr3_nt cdr3_aa
. TRBJ1-2 many TRBV24-1 TGTGCCACCAGTGTGGCCAGCGGCAATGGCTACACCTTC CATSVASGNGYTF
. TRBJ2-5 many TRBV12-5 TGTGCTAGTGCTTTGCAGGGGGGCCGTGAGACCCAGTACTTC CASALQGGRETQYF
. TRBJ2-7 . TRBV27 TGTGCCAGCACGCAGCGACCCGGCTACGAGCAGTACTTC CASTQRPGYEQYF
. TRBJ1-5 many TRBV19 TGTGCCAGTAGTCCTCGGACGGATTATAGCAATCAGCCCCAGCATTTT CASSPRTDYSNQPQHF
. TRBJ1-2 few TRBV9 TGTGCCAGCAGCGGACACCCCGGACCCAGCTATGGCTACACCTTC CASSGHPGPSYGYTF
TRBD2 TRBJ2-1 . TRBV20-1 TGCAGTGCTTACACAACTAGCGGAGGCAACAATGAGCAGTTCTTC CSAYTTSGGNNEQFF
. TRBJ1-4 many TRBV20-1 TGCAGTGCTAGGACCCGTTTGGGGGGTGAAAAACTGTTTTTT CSARTRLGGEKLFF
TRBD2 TRBJ2-7 . TRBV19 TGTGCCACTCGACCCAGGGAGCGGGGCGGCTACGAGCAGTACTTC CATRPRERGGYEQYF
. TRBJ2-7 few TRBV6-1 TGTGCCAGCAGGTCCGTCGGGGGAGTACACGAGCAGTACTTC CASRSVGGVHEQYF
. TRBJ1-5 many TRBV12-3/TRBV12-4 TGTGCCAGCAGTCGAGGCGGGGGAGGCAATCAGCCCCAGCATTTT CASSRGGGGNQPQHF
TRBD2 TRBJ2-3 few TRBV7-9 TGTGCCAGCAGCCCCGGACTAGCGGGTCATGGAGATACGCAGTATTTT CASSPGLAGHGDTQYF
TRBD1 TRBJ2-5 few TRBV5-1 TGCGCCAGCAGCCCGACCCGGACAGGGGTCGAGACCCAGTACTTC CASSPTRTGVETQYF
. TRBJ2-7 many TRBV18 TGTGCCAGCTCAGCAAGCAGCGGACCCTACAAGCAGTACTTC CASSASSGPYKQYF
. TRBJ2-3 many TRBV20-1 TGCAGTGCTAGAGCTGTGAGTGATACGCAGTATTTT CSARAVSDTQYF
. TRBJ2-1 few TRBV6-2/TRBV6-3 TGTGCCAGCAGCCAAGACTATGCGTGGTGGTTCTTC CASSQDYAWWFF
. TRBJ1-4 few TRBV6-1 TGTGCCAGCAGTGAAGATGAAGGTCTCGGAAAACTGTTTTTT CASSEDEGLGKLFF
. TRBJ1-2 many TRBV6-1 TGTGCCAGCTCCGATACCAGGTCTTCCCCTTCCTCTGGCTACACCTTC CASSDTRSSPSSGYTF
. TRBJ2-1 . TRBV18 TGTGCCAGCTCACAGCCCCGGGGGAATGAGCAGTTCTTC CASSQPRGNEQFF
TRBD1 TRBJ1-4 few TRBV20-1 TGCAGTGCTGTCACGACAGGGTCTGGTGGAAAACTGTTTTTT CSAVTTGSGGKLFF
. TRBJ2-1 many TRBV7-8 TGTGCCAGCAGCTTAGCGGGCGGGACCACCTACAATGAGCAGTTCTTC CASSLAGGTTYNEQFF
TRBD2 TRBJ2-1 many TRBV11-1 TGTGCCAGCAGCTTAGCCCCACTAGCGGGAGAGTATGAGCAGTTCTTC CASSLAPLAGEYEQFF
. TRBJ1-5 many TRBV12-3/TRBV12-4 TGTGCCAGCAGTTCCCGGACCCATGACAGGAGAAATCAGCCCCAGCATTTT CASSSRTHDRRNQPQHF
. TRBJ2-7 many TRBV11-1 TGTGCCAGCAGTCTCGCCAGGGCCACCTCCTACGAGCAGTACTTC CASSLARATSYEQYF
. TRBJ2-7 many TRBV10-1 TGCGCCAGCAGTGATGTAGGGGGTAGGGAACCTGACGAGCAGTACTTC CASSDVGGREPDEQYF
TRBD2 TRBJ2-7 few TRBV19 TGTGCCAGTAGTATAGAAGGGACTAGCGGGACTCCTTCCTACGAGCAGTACTTC CASSIEGTSGTPSYEQYF
. TRBJ1-2 many TRBV3-1 TGTGCCAGCAGCCAGGGGGCAGGGGGCTACACCTTC CASSQGAGGYTF
. TRBJ2-5 . TRBV5-1 TGCGCCAGCAGCCCGGACGGGGTCGGGGAGACCCAGTACTTC CASSPDGVGETQYF
. TRBJ1-2 . TRBV7-2 TGTGCCAGCAGCTTAGCGCGTAGGAGTAGCTATGGCTACACCTTC CASSLARRSSYGYTF
TRBD2 TRBJ2-6 . TRBV12-3/TRBV12-4 TGTGCCAGCAGTTTAAGCTATAGGCTAGCGGGAAGCTCTGGGGCCAACGTCCTGACTTTC CASSLSYRLAGSSGANVLTF
. TRBJ2-7 many TRBV5-1 TGCGCCAGCAGCTTGGCAAGGGGACCCTACGAGCAGTACTTC CASSLARGPYEQYF
TRBD1 TRBJ2-2 few TRBV3-1 TGTGCCAGCAGCCAAGCTACAGGGGTCCCCACCGGGGAGCTGTTTTTT CASSQATGVPTGELFF
TRBD1 TRBJ1-2 many TRBV28 TGTGCCAGCAGTGTGACAGGGAAATATGGCTACACCTTC CASSVTGKYGYTF
. TRBJ1-1 many TRBV18 TGTGCCAGCTCACCACGGATGGGGGAGAACACTGAAGCTTTCTTT CASSPRMGENTEAFF
. TRBJ2-1 many TRBV20-1 TGCAGTGCTAGACCCTTGGGGCCCTACAATGAGCAGTTCTTC CSARPLGPYNEQFF
TRBD1 TRBJ2-7 few TRBV6-5 TGTGCCAGCAGTTACTCTCGGACAGGAACCTACGAGCAGTACTTC CASSYSRTGTYEQYF
. TRBJ1-5 many TRBV6-2/TRBV6-3 TGTGCCAGCAGTACAGACAAGAATCAGCCCCAGCATTTT CASSTDKNQPQHF
. TRBJ2-2 many TRBV18 TGTGCCAGCTCACCTACGTACACCGGGGAGCTGTTTTTT CASSPTYTGELFF
. TRBJ2-2 few TRBV4-1 TGCGCCAGCCTATACGGCGGGGAGCTGTTTTTT CASLYGGELFF
. TRBJ2-1 many TRBV28 TGTGCCAGCAGTTCTATGCTGGGTGAGCAGTTCTTC CASSSMLGEQFF
TRBD1 TRBJ1-5 many TRBV6-1 TGTGCCAGCAGAAAAGACAGGGTTTGGCAGCCCCAGCATTTT CASRKDRVWQPQHF
. TRBJ2-2 many TRBV6-1 TGTGCCAGCAGACATCAGACCGGGGAGCTGTTTTTT CASRHQTGELFF
TRBD1 TRBJ2-1 many TRBV12-3/TRBV12-4 TGTGCCAGCAGTTTATGGGGACAGGGGGCGAGGAATGAGCAGTTCTTC CASSLWGQGARNEQFF
TRBD1 TRBJ2-1 many TRBV20-1 TGCAGTGCTGCCGGGACAGGGTTTTTGGGTGAGTCCTACAATGAGCAGTTCTTC CSAAGTGFLGESYNEQFF
. TRBJ1-2 many TRBV13 TGTGCCAGCAGCTTTTCTACCCAGTTTGGAGGCTACACCTTC CASSFSTQFGGYTF
TRBD2 TRBJ2-1 many TRBV18 TGTGCCAGCTCACCACCTCGGGAGGGGGTGAATGAGCAGTTCTTC CASSPPREGVNEQFF
. TRBJ2-3 many TRBV24-1 TGTGCCACCAGCGGGAACACAGATACGCAGTATTTT CATSGNTDTQYF
. TRBJ2-2 many TRBV30 TGTGCCTGGAGTTATCGGGGCACCAGGCCCGGGGAGCTGTTTTTT CAWSYRGTRPGELFF
. TRBJ2-7 . TRBV6-1 TGTGCCAGCAGTCTGGACCCTCCCTACGAGCAGTACTTC CASSLDPPYEQYF
. TRBJ1-5 few TRBV20-1 TGCAGTGCTAGGACACCCTCGAGCAATCAGCCCCAGCATTTT CSARTPSSNQPQHF